The entry below describes one T cell receptor (beta chain). Its antigen is as yet unknown. The entry originates in a study of cytomegalovirus exposure and HLA in healthy donors. The study, taken as a whole, reports: The study labeled more than 150 TCR beta chains cytomegalovirus-associated.

Everyone who donated was a healthy bone marrow donor. Trimming took 1 base from V and 5 from J; bases not matched to a gene: 5. The CDR3 covers 14 residues. The germline CDR1 and CDR2 sequences are SQVTM and ANQGSEA. It was with 60 Vbeta and 13 Jbeta primers that the PCR ran. TCRdb's table, derived via immunoSEQ multiplex PCR, lists solely in-frame clones and lacks some. The sample consists of about 120,000 clones, approximately 80% of them appearing once. The sample was PBMCs. The TCR originated in a female donor in good health and CMV-seronegative. The chain is built from TRBV29-1 and TRBJ2-1; 7 positions match TRBD2. CDR3 nucleotides: TGCAGCGTTGAAGCGGGGGGAAAGGACAATGAGCAGTTCTTC. It specifies CSVEAGGKDNEQFF.